Sequencing of this T cell receptor (beta chain) was carried out in a study of identical twins. Study-wide findings and caveats: Cord blood's abundant beta clonotypes had fewer insertions, unlike memory repertoires. Beta out-of-frame sequences showed weaker excess sharing between twins.

Germline V gene data show CDR1 as MNHNS and CDR2 as SASEGT. This CDR3 is 16 amino acids long. V lost 6 bases to trimming and J lost 4 bases, with 18 bases between them. On this clonotype: Its antigen is unknown.

MiXCR was run by TCRdb on the 5' RACE reads, yielding one entry per CDR3 protein. The repertoire holds 500,000 to 600,000 distinct CDR3 sequences, about 20% seen once, with around 0.9% in the top ten. The data were also submitted as part of a second study, on T cells expressing NK-cell markers.

The source is a woman aged 18-29 years in good health. Sequencing was performed on CD4+ T cells sorted from blood. V gene TRBV6-1 combines with J gene TRBJ2-2, with D possibly TRBD1 on 6 matching bases. As DNA, the CDR3 is TGTGCCAGCAGGCTACAGGGCATTAGGCTCACCGGGGAGCTGTTTTTT. This translates into CASRLQGIRLTGELFF.